Only one count was recorded for the clone carrying this T cell receptor (beta chain). Antigen specificity is unknown. This record comes from a study of vaccination and CD4 T cells after COVID-19. General study points: Spike mono-reactivity was the property of 304 of 307 vaccine-specific clones in convalescent patients.

Sequenced with the Oncomine TCR Beta short-read assay was DNA taken from cultured CD4+ T cells. TCRdb recomputed calls from the PCR reads with MiXCR, one row per CDR3 protein. The table lists around 15,000 distinct CDR3 sequences, 56% of them singletons, with 6.5% to 9% in the top ten. CDR1 SGHNT and CDR2 YENEEA come from the germline V gene. The CDR3 sequence is 17 residues long. Trimming cost V 5 bases and J 6 bases; bases outside gene matches: 15. As for treatment: approximately 11-day PBMC culture with coronavirus spike peptide pools or control peptides (ViraFEST assay). The clonotype was recovered from a human donor who had recovered from COVID-19. The source material was CD4+ T cells from blood, cultured in vitro. The chain combines TRBV11-3 with TRBJ2-2, with 7 bases aligning to TRBD1. For the CDR3, the DNA is TGTGCCAGCAGCACCGGGCGTACAGGGGTTGGGGCCGGGGAGCTGTTTTTT. Translated: CASSTGRTGVGAGELFF. The complete variable domain, with remaining parts taken from reference TRBV11-3 and TRBJ2-2, reads EAGVVQSPRYKIIEKKQPVAFWCNPISGHNTLYWYLQNLGQGPELLIRYENEEAVDDSQLPKDRFSAERLKGVDSTLKIQPAELGDSAVYLCASSTGRTGVGAGELFFGEGSRLTVL.